The sequence of this T cell receptor beta chain was determined in a study of cytomegalovirus exposure and HLA in healthy donors. PCR employed 60 Vbeta and 13 Jbeta primers. The protocol was immunoSEQ multiplex PCR, while the TCRdb copy is restricted to in-frame clones and leaves out a portion. This sample carries under 130,000 clones, around three quarters of them seen once, and the ten largest clones take about 2.5%. The sequenced sample was PBMCs. The receptor's source is a man aged 50 to 60 in good health and CMV-seropositive.

CDR3 protein: CASSFFAGGRSRETQYF. CDR3 nucleotides: TGTGCCAGCAGCTTCTTCGCGGGGGGGCGGAGCCGGGAGACCCAGTACTTC. The V gene is TRBV7-2, the J gene TRBJ2-5, with 9 bases aligning to TRBD2. This CDR3 contains 17 residues. Trimming took 3 bases from V and 5 from J; bases not matched to a gene: 13. The V gene's germline CDR1 is SGHTA and CDR2 FQGNSA.